Each of the 2 T cell receptor beta chains below was sequenced from the same sample in a study of blood T cell repertoires in COVID-19. Profiled with immunoSEQ multiplex PCR; TCRdb holds only in-frame clones, not every one. The profile covers 130,000 or so clones, with about 90% appearing a single time and about a sixth taken by the ten largest. Specimen: peripheral blood. The receptors derive from a woman in her forties or fifties who had recovered from COVID-19.

V is TRBV5-5 and J is TRBJ2-3; TRBD2 agrees at 11 bases. V gave up 4 bases and J gave up 5 bases; unmatched junction bases: 9. This CDR3 contains 16 residues. Germline V gives CDR1 SGHKS, CDR2 YYEKEE (reference sequence). The CDR3 is CASSGILAGEGDTQYF. The CDR3 DNA reads as TGTGCCAGCAGCGGAATACTAGCGGGAGAGGGAGATACGCAGTATTTT.

This chain uses TRBV2 with TRBJ1-2; D is undetermined. The CDR3 covers 12 residues. Germline CDR1 SNHLY, CDR2 FYNNEI. V lost 4 bases and J 2 bases, leaving 5 bases between the germline ends. DNA of the CDR3: TGTGCCAGCAGTGTTGGCAACTATGGCTACACCTTC. Translating gives CASSVGNYGYTF.